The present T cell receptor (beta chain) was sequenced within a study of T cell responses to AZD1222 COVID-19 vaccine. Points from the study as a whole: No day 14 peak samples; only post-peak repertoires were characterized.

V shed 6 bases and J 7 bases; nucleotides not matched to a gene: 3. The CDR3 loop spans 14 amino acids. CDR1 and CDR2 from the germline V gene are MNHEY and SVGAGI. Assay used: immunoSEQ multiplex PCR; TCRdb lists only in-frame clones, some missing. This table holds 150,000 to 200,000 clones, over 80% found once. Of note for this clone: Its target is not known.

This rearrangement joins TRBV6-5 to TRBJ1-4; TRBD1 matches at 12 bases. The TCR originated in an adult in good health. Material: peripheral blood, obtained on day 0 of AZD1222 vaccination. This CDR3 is CASRRDRGLEKLFF. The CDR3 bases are TGTGCCAGCAGGAGGGACAGGGGGCTTGAAAAACTGTTTTTT.